This TCR beta chain appears in the sequencing data of a study of blood T cell repertoires in COVID-19. Method: immunoSEQ multiplex PCR; TCRdb's copy keeps in-frame clones and lacks some. This sample has roughly 180,000 clones, with around 90% found just once. Counting both end residues, the CDR3 totals 14 amino acids. Germline CDR1 and CDR2: MNHNY and SVGAGI (reference sequence). This clone has more than one count but fewer than ten. No DNA is shown, since the ends of the CDR3 on it are uncertain; the CDR3 is the one TCRdb lists. This TCR came from a woman aged 25 to 39 who had recovered from COVID-19. The chain combines TRBV6-6 with TRBJ2-1; the DNA was not compared with TRBD2, the D call given in the table. The source material was PBMCs or T cells enriched from blood (not recorded which). The CDR3 is CASSTSGEGDEQFF.